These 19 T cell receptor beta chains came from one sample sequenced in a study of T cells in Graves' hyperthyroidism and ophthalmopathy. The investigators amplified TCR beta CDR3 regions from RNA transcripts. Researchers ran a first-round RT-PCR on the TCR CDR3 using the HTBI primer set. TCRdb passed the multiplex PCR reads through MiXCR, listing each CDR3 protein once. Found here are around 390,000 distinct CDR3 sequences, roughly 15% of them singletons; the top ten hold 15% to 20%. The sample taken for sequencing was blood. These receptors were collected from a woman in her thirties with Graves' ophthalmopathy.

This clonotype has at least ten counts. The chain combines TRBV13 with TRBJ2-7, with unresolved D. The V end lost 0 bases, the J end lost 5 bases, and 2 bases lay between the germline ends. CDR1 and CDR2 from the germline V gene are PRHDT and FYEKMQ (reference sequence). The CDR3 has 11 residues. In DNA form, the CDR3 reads TGTGCCAGCAGCTTAGGGAACGAGCAGTACTTC. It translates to CASSLGNEQYF.

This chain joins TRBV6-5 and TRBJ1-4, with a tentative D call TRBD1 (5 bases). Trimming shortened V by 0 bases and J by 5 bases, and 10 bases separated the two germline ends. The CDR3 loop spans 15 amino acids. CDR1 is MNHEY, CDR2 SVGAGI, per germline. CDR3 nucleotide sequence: TGTGCCAGCAGTTACTCGGGCAGGGAAAATGAAAAACTGTTTTTT. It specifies CASSYSGRENEKLFF.

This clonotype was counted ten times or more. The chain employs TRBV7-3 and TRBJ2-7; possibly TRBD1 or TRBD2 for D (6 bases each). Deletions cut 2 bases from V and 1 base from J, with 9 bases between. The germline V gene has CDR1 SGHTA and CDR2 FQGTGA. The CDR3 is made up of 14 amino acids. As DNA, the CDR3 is TGTGCCAGCAGCTTACGCGGGACATCCTACGAGCAGTACTTC. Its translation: CASSLRGTSYEQYF.

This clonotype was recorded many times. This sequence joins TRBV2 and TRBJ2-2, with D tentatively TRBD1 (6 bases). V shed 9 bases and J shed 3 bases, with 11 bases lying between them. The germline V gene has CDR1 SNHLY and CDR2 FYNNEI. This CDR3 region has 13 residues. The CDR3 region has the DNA TGTGCCAGTAGATGGGGGCACACCGGGGAGCTGTTTTTT. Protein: CASRWGHTGELFF.

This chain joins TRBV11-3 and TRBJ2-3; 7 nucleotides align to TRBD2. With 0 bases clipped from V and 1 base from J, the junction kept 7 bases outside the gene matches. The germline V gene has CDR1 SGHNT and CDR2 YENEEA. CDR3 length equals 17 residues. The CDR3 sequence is CASSLDRAGRGTDTQYF. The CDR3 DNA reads TGTGCCAGCAGCTTAGATCGAGCGGGACGGGGCACAGATACGCAGTATTTT.

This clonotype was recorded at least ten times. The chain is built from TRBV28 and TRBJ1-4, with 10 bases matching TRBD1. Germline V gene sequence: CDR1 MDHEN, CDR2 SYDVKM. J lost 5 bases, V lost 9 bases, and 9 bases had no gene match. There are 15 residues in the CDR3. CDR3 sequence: CASHKPGQGNEKLFF. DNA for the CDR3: TGTGCCAGTCATAAGCCGGGACAGGGGAATGAAAAACTGTTTTTT.

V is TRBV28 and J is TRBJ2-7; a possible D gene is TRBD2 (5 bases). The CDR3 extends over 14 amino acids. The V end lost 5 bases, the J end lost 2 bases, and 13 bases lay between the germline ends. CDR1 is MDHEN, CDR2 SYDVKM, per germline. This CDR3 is CASSVTRHAYEQYF. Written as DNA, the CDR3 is TGTGCCAGCAGTGTAACTAGACATGCCTACGAGCAGTACTTC.

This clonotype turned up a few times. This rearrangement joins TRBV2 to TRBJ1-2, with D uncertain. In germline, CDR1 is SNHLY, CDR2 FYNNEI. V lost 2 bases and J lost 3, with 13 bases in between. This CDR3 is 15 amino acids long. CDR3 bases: TGTGCCAGCAGTGAACGAAAGACTGAAGACTATGGCTACACCTTC. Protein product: CASSERKTEDYGYTF.

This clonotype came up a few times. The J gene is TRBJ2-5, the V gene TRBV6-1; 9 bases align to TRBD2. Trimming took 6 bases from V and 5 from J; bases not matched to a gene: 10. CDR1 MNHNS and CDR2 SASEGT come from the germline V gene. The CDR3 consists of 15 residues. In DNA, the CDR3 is TGTGCCAGCAGAGGCCTAGCGGGAATCCGGGAGACCCAGTACTTC. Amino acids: CASRGLAGIRETQYF.

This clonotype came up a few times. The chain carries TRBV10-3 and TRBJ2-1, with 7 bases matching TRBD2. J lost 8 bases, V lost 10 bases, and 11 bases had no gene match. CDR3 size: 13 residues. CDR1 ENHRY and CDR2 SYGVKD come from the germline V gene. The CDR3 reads CASIAYAGDEQFF. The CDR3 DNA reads TGTGCCAGTATAGCTTACGCGGGGGATGAGCAGTTCTTC.

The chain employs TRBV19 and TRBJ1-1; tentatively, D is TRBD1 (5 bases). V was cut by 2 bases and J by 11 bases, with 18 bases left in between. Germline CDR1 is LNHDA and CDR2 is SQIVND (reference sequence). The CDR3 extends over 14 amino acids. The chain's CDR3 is CASSIKGRAWGAFF. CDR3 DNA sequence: TGTGCCAGTAGTATAAAGGGCCGGGCCTGGGGGGCTTTCTTT.

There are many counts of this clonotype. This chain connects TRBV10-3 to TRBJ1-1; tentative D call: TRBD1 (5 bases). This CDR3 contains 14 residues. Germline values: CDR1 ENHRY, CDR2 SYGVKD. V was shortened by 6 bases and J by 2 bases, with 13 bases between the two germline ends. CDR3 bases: TGTGCCATCAGCGCATTGGGGGTCAACACTGAAGCTTTCTTT. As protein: CAISALGVNTEAFF.

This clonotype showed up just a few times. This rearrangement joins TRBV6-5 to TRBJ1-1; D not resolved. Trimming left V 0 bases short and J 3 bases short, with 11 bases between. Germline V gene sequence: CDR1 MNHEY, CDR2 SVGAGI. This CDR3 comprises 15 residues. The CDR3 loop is CASSYSRPVDTEAFF. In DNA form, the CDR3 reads TGTGCCAGCAGTTACTCGAGGCCCGTTGACACTGAAGCTTTCTTT.

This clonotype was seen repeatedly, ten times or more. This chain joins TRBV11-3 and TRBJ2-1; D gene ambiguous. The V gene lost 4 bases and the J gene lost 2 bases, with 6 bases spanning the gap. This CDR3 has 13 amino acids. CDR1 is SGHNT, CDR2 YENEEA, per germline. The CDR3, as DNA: TGTGCCAGCAGCTCCGCGACCTACAATGAGCAGTTCTTC. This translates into CASSSATYNEQFF.

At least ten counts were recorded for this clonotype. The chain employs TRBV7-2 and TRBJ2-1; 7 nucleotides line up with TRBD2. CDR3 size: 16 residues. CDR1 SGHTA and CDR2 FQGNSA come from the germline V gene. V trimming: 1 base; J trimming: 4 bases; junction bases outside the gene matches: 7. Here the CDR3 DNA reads TGTGCCAGCAGCTTAGGGGCTAGCGGCTTATACAATGAGCAGTTCTTC. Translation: CASSLGASGLYNEQFF.

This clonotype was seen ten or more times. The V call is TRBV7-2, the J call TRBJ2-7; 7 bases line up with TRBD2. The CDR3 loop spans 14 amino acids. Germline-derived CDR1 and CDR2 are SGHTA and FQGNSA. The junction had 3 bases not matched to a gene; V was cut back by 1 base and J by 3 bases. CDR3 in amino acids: CASSLDSSGYEQYF. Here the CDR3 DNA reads TGTGCCAGCAGCTTAGATTCTAGCGGCTACGAGCAGTACTTC.

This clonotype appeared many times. CDR3 amino acids: CAWNGPETQYF. CDR3 DNA: TGTGCCTGGAACGGTCCCGAGACCCAGTACTTC. The rearrangement links TRBV30 to TRBJ2-5; D is uncertain. V dropped 4 bases and J dropped 5 bases, with 8 bases sitting between them. The CDR3 is 11 residues long. CDR1 is GTSNPN, CDR2 SVGIG, per germline (reference sequence).

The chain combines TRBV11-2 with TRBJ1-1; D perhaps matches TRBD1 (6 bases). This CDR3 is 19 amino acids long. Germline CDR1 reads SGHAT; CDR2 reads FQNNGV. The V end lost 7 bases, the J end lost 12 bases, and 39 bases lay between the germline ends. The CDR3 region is CASIPLATLIGGAGGASFF. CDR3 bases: TGTGCCAGCATCCCTCTTGCCACGCTGATTGGGGGGGCCGGCGGGGCATCTTTCTTT. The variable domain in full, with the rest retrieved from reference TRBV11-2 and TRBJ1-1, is EAGVAQSPRYKIIEKRQSVAFWCNPISGHATLYWYQQILGQGPKLLIQFQNNGVVDDSQLPKDRFSAERLKGVDSTLKIQPAKLEDSAVYLCASIPLATLIGGAGGASFFGQGTRLTVV.

CDR3 sequence reads: CATSESSISPLHF. CDR3 bases: TGTGCCACCAGTGAATCGTCTATCTCACCCCTCCACTTT. This chain connects TRBV24-1 to TRBJ1-6, with unresolved D. V was pared by 4 bases and J by 10 bases, with 10 bases between. CDR3 length equals 13 residues. The germline gives CDR1 KGHDR, CDR2 SFDVKD.